The 15 T cell receptor beta chains presented below share a single source sample, sequenced in a study of blood T cell repertoires in COVID-19. The assay was immunoSEQ multiplex PCR, and TCRdb's table has in-frame clones only and misses some. The sample includes more than 200,000 clones, over 75% seen only once; the top ten take 2.1%. The source material was peripheral blood. The receptors stem from a woman in her thirties or forties who had recovered from COVID-19.

The chain is built from TRBV14 and TRBJ2-1; 14 nucleotides match TRBD2. This CDR3 has 21 amino acids. V dropped 0 bases and J dropped 1; count of bases not matched to a gene: 11. Germline V gene lookup returns CDR1 SGHDN and CDR2 FVKESK. The chain's CDR3 is CASSQDLGLAGGKRSYNEQFF. In DNA, the CDR3 is TGTGCCAGCAGCCAAGATCTAGGACTAGCGGGGGGCAAGCGGTCCTACAATGAGCAGTTCTTC.

This clone appeared once. V gene TRBV24-1 combines with J gene TRBJ2-1, with TRBD2 identical over 12 bases. This CDR3 region has 18 residues. V lost 0 bases to trimming and J lost 6 bases; unmatched junction nucleotides: 8. Germline values: CDR1 KGHDR, CDR2 SFDVKD. CDR3 sequence (DNA): TGTGCCACCAGTGATTTGGGACAGCCTAGCGGGAGGGCCAATGAGCAGTTCTTC. It is translated as CATSDLGQPSGRANEQFF.

The chain has TRBV3-1 (or the pseudogene TRBV3-2) and TRBJ2-2, with TRBD2 matching 8 bases. Germline-derived CDR1 and CDR2 are LGHDT and YNNKEL (reference sequence). This CDR3 has 16 amino acids. V trimming: 6 bases; J trimming: 0 bases; junction bases outside the gene matches: 6. CDR3 coding DNA: TGTGCCAGCAGGGGATGGGGACTAGCGAACACCGGGGAGCTGTTTTTT. Translating gives CASRGWGLANTGELFF.

V gene TRBV20-1 combines with J gene TRBJ2-7; D might be TRBD2 (7 bases). This CDR3 comprises 16 residues. Trimming cost V 3 bases and J 2 bases, with 20 bases left between them. CDR1 and CDR2 from the germline V gene are DFQATT and SNEGSKA (reference sequence). This CDR3 reads CSASSPRGGATYEQYF. The CDR3 DNA follows: TGCAGTGCTAGTTCTCCTCGAGGGGGGGCTACCTACGAGCAGTACTTC.

The chain is built from TRBV30 and TRBJ2-3; 10 nucleotides align to TRBD1. The length of the CDR3 is 15 residues. V dropped 1 base and J dropped 4; count of bases not matched to a gene: 5. Germline V CDR1 and CDR2: GTSNPN, SVGIG (reference sequence). The CDR3 sequence is CAWSAGTGDSDTQYF. The CDR3 bases are TGTGCCTGGAGTGCCGGGACAGGGGACTCAGATACGCAGTATTTT.

The V gene is TRBV11-3, the J gene TRBJ2-1; TRBD2 agrees at 7 bases. V shed 5 bases and J 3 bases; nucleotides not matched to a gene: 7. The germline V gene has CDR1 SGHNT and CDR2 YENEEA. CDR3 length: 15 residues. The CDR3 here is CASSAGRGSYNEQFF. The CDR3, as DNA: TGTGCCAGCAGCGCGGGGAGGGGAAGCTACAATGAGCAGTTCTTC.

The chain combines TRBV18 with TRBJ1-5; D is unclear. This CDR3 is 14 amino acids long. V was shortened by 0 bases and J by 6 bases, with 9 bases between the two germline ends. Per germline, CDR1 KGHSH and CDR2 LQKENI. Here the CDR3 DNA reads TGTGCCAGCTCACCACCTGGGCAAAGTCAGCCCCAGCATTTT. This translates into CASSPPGQSQPQHF.

J is TRBJ2-1 and V is TRBV11-2, with 8 bases fitting TRBD2. This CDR3 is 17 amino acids long. Germline CDR1 reads SGHAT; CDR2 reads FQNNGV. With V trimmed by 0 bases and J by 3 bases, 7 bases remained unmatched. CDR3 loop: CASSLESRAGVYNEQFF. The CDR3 DNA reads as TGTGCCAGCAGCTTAGAGTCCCGAGCGGGAGTCTACAATGAGCAGTTCTTC.

The rearrangement links TRBV19 to TRBJ2-6; TRBD1 agrees at 11 bases. The CDR3 is 18 amino acids. Per germline, CDR1 LNHDA and CDR2 SQIVND (reference sequence). V lost 7 bases and J lost 2; bases outside the gene matches: 10. For the CDR3, the DNA is TGTGCCAGTAATCGTCCCCCGGGACAGGGGGCTGGGGCCAACGTCCTGACTTTC. It encodes CASNRPPGQGAGANVLTF. Combining the CDR3 with reference TRBV19 and TRBJ2-6 gives the whole variable domain DGGITQSPKYLFRKEGQNVTLSCEQNLNHDAMYWYRQDPGQGLRLIYYSQIVNDFQKGDIAEGYSVSREKKESFPLTVTSAQKNPTAFYLCASNRPPGQGAGANVLTFGAGSRLTVL.

On this clone itself: One end of the junction does not line up with germline, which may come from a read error. The V call is TRBV2, the J call TRBJ1-4; TRBD1 is a possible D gene (5 bases). The CDR3 is 15 amino acids. Germline CDR1 SNHLY, CDR2 FYNNEI. In DNA, the CDR3 is TGTGCCAGCAGTGAAAATCGAAGACGGGGGGGGTCGCCGGTTTTT. Translating gives CASSENRRRGGSPVF.

This clone showed up just once. V usage is TRBV4-3 and J usage is TRBJ2-2; 9 bases fit TRBD1. The CDR3 contains 18 residues. Germline trimming cut 0 bases from V and 2 bases from J; bases unmatched to any gene: 7. Germline V gene sequence: CDR1 LGHNA, CDR2 YSLEER. The CDR3 sequence: CASSQETGDRENTGELFF. The CDR3 nucleotides read TGCGCCAGCAGCCAAGAAACGGGGGACAGGGAAAACACCGGGGAGCTGTTTTTT.

A word on this clone: This may be a read error: a much more frequent sequence differs by one nucleotide. V gene TRBV14 combines with J gene TRBJ1-2; 12 bases agree with TRBD1. The CDR3 loop spans 15 amino acids. With V trimmed by 5 bases and J by 4 bases, 5 bases remained unmatched. CDR1 is SGHDN and CDR2 is FVKESK in the germline V gene. CDR3 DNA sequence: TGTGCCAGCAGCTCACCGGGACAGGGGGCCTATGGCTACACCTTC. This translates into CASSSPGQGAYGYTF.

V is TRBV11-2 and J is TRBJ2-1; 7 bases line up with TRBD2. J gave up 4 bases and V 5 bases, and 11 bases lay outside the gene matches. CDR1 is SGHAT and CDR2 is FQNNGV in the germline V gene. This CDR3 comprises 16 residues. The CDR3 DNA reads TGTGCCAGCAGCCTACCAGGCGGGAGAGTTTACAATGAGCAGTTCTTC. Residues: CASSLPGGRVYNEQFF.

This clone was recorded a few times. The rearrangement uses TRBV6-6 and TRBJ1-5, with TRBD1 identical over 7 bases. V trimming: 8 bases; J trimming: 1 base; junction bases outside the gene matches: 11. CDR3 length: 16 amino acids. The germline gives CDR1 MNHNY, CDR2 SVGAGI (reference sequence). The CDR3 here is CASGRSGTASNQPQHF. The CDR3 DNA is TGTGCCAGCGGACGTAGCGGGACAGCGAGCAATCAGCCCCAGCATTTT.

The V and J genes are TRBV20-1 and TRBJ2-5; D is possibly TRBD1 (5 bases). V was pared by 3 bases and J by 5 bases, with 19 bases between. The length of the CDR3 is 15 residues. Germline CDR1 DFQATT, CDR2 SNEGSKA (reference sequence). This chain's CDR3 is CSASSWQGEMETQYF. CDR3 sequence (DNA): TGCAGTGCTAGTAGTTGGCAGGGTGAGATGGAGACCCAGTACTTC.